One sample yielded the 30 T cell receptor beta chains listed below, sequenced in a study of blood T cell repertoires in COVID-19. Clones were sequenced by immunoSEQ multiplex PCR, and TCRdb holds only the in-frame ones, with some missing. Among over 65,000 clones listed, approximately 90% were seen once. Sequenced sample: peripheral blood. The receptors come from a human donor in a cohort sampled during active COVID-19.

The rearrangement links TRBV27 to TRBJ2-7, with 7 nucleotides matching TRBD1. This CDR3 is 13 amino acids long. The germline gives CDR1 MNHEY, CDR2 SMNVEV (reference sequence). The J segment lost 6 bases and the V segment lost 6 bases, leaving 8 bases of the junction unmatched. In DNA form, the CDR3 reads TGTGCCAGCAGACCCGGACAGGTCGTCGAGCAGTACTTC. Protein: CASRPGQVVEQYF.

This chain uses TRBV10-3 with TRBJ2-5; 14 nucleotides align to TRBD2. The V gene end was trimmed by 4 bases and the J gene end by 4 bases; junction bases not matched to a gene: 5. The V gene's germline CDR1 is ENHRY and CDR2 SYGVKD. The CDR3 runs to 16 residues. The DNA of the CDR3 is TGTGCCATCAGTGCGACTAGCGGGGGGGTGACAGAGACCCAGTACTTC. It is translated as CAISATSGGVTETQYF.

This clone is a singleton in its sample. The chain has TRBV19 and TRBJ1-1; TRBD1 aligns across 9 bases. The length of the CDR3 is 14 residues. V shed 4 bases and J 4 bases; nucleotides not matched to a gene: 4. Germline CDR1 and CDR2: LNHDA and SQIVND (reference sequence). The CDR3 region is CASSTDRGFTEAFF. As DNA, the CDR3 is TGTGCCAGTAGTACTGACAGGGGGTTCACTGAAGCTTTCTTT.

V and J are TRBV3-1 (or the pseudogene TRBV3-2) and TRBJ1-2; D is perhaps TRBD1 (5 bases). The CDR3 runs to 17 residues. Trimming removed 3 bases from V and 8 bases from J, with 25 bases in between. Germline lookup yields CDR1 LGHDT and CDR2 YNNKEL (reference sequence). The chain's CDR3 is CASSQDHLVGRERGYTF. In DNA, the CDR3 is TGTGCCAGCAGCCAGGACCACTTGGTAGGCAGGGAACGAGGCTACACCTTC.

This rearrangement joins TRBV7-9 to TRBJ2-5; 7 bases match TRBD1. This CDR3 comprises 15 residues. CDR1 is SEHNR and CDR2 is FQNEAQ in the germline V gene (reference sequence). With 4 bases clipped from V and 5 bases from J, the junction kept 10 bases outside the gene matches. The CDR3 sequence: CASSSPGDRAETQYF. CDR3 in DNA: TGTGCCAGCAGCTCCCCGGGTGACAGGGCGGAGACCCAGTACTTC.

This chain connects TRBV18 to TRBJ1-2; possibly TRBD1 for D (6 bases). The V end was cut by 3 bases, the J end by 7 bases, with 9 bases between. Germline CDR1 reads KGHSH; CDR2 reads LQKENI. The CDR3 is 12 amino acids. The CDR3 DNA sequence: TGTGCCAGCTCACCGGACAGCTCTGGCTACACCTTC. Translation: CASSPDSSGYTF.

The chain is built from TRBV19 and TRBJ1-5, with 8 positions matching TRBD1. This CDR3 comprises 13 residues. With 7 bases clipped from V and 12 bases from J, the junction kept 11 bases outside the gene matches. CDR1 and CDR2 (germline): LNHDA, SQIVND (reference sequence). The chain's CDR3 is CASTTQGARNQHF. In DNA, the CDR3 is TGTGCCAGTACAACCCAGGGGGCGAGGAACCAGCATTTT.

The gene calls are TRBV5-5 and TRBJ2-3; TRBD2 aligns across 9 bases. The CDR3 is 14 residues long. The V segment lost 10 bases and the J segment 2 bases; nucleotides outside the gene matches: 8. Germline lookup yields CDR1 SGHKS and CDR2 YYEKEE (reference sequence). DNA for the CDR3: TGTGCCGATAGCGGGGGCCTCCACACAGATACGCAGTATTTT. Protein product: CADSGGLHTDTQYF.

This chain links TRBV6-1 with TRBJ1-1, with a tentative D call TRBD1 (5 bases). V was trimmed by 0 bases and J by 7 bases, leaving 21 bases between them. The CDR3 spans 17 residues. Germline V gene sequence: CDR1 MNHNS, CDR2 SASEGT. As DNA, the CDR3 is TGTGCCAGCAGTGAAGCGGTCAAACGGGGGTTTCGGGATGAAGCTTTCTTT. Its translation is CASSEAVKRGFRDEAFF.

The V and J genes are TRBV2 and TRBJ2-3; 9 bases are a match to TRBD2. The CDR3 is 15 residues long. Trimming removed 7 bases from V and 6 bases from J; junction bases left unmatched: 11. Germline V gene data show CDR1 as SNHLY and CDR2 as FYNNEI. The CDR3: CASKPLAGLADTQYF. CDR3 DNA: TGTGCCAGCAAACCCCTAGCGGGGTTGGCGGATACGCAGTATTTT.

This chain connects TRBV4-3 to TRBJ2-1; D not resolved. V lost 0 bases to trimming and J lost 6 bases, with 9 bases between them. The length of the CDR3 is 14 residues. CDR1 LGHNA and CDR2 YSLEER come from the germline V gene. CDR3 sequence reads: CASSQEGRSNEQFF. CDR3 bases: TGCGCCAGCAGCCAAGAGGGCCGCAGCAATGAGCAGTTCTTC.

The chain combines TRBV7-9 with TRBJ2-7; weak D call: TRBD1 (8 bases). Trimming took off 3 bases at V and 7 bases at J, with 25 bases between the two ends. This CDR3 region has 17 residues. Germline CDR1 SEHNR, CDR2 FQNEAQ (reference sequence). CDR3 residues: CASSFNGGSQGAREQYF. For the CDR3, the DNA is TGTGCCAGCAGCTTTAACGGCGGGAGCCAGGGGGCAAGGGAGCAGTACTTC.

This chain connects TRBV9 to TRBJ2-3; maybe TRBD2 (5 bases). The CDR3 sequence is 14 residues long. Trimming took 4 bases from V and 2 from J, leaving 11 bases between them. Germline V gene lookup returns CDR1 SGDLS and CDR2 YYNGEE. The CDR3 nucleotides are TGTGCCAGCAGCCCCCCACTAGTCACAGATACGCAGTATTTT. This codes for CASSPPLVTDTQYF.

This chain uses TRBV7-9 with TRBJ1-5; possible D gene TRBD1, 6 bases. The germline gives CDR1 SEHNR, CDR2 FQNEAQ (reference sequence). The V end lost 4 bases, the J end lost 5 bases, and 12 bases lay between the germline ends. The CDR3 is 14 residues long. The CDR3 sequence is CASSSQGWDQPQHF. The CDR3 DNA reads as TGTGCCAGCAGCTCTCAGGGGTGGGATCAGCCCCAGCATTTT.

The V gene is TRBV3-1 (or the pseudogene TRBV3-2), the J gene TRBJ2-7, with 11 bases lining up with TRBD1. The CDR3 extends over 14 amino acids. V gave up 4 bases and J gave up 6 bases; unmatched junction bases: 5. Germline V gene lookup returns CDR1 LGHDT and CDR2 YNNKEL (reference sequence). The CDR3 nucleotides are TGTGCCAGCAGCCCCCGGGGGACAGGGGGCGAGCAGTACTTC. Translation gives CASSPRGTGGEQYF.

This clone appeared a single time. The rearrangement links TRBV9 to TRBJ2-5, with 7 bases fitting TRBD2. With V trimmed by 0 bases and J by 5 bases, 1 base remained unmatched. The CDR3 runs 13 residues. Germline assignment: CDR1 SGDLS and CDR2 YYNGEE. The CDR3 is CASSVGGGETQYF. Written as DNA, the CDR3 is TGTGCCAGCAGCGTAGGGGGAGGGGAGACCCAGTACTTC.

The CDR3 protein is CASSSSGGGYTF. CDR3 DNA: TGTGCCAGCAGCTCCTCGGGGGGTGGCTACACCTTC. This chain links TRBV6-5 with TRBJ1-2, with D tentatively TRBD1 (5 bases). This CDR3 spans 12 amino acids. From germline, CDR1 is MNHEY and CDR2 SVGAGI. Trimming removed 6 bases from V and 7 bases from J, with 12 bases in between.

CDR3 amino acids: CASSQEAGGSGELFF. The CDR3 DNA reads as TGCGCCAGCAGCCAAGAAGCGGGGGGGAGCGGGGAGCTGTTTTTT. The chain couples TRBV4-3 to TRBJ2-2, with 10 nucleotides matching TRBD2. The CDR3 loop spans 15 amino acids. The V segment lost 0 bases and the J segment 7 bases; nucleotides outside the gene matches: 2. Germline CDR1 and CDR2: LGHNA and YSLEER.

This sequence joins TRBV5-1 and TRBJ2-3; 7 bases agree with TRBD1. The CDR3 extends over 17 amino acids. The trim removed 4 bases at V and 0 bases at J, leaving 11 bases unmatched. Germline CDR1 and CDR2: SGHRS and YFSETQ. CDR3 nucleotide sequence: TGCGCCAGCAGCCTCCGGGACAGTAACTATAGCACAGATACGCAGTATTTT. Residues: CASSLRDSNYSTDTQYF.

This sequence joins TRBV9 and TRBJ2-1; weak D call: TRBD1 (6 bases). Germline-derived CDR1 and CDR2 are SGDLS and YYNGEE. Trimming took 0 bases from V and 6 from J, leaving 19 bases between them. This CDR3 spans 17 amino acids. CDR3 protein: CASSVELGAGARNEQFF. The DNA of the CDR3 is TGTGCCAGCAGCGTAGAATTGGGGGCAGGGGCGCGCAATGAGCAGTTCTTC.

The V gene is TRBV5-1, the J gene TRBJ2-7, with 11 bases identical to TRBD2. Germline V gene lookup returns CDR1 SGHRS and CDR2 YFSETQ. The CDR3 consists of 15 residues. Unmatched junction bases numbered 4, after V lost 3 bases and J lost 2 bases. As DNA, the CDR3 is TGCGCCAGCAGCTCCTTAGCGGGGGGGCCCTACGAGCAGTACTTC. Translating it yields CASSSLAGGPYEQYF.

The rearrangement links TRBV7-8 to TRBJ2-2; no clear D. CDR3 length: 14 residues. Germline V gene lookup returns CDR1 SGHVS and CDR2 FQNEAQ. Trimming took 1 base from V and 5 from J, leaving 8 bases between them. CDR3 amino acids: CASSLGGRTGELFF. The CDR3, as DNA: TGTGCCAGCAGCTTAGGCGGTCGTACCGGGGAGCTGTTTTTT.

This CDR3 is CATSRDYGVIEGNEQFF. CDR3 nucleotides: TGTGCCACCAGCAGAGATTATGGAGTTATTGAGGGCAATGAGCAGTTCTTC. V gene TRBV15 combines with J gene TRBJ2-1, with D possibly TRBD2 on 5 matching bases. The CDR3 is made up of 17 amino acids. V was trimmed by 0 bases and J by 6 bases, leaving 18 bases between them. Germline values: CDR1 LNHNV, CDR2 YYDKDF (reference sequence).

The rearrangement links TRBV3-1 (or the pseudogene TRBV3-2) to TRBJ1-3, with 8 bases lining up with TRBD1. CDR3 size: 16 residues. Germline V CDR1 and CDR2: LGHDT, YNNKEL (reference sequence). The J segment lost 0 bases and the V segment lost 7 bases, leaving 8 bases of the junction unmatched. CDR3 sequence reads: CASTLIGQGSGNTIYF. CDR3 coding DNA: TGTGCCAGCACCTTAATCGGACAGGGCTCTGGAAACACCATATATTTT.

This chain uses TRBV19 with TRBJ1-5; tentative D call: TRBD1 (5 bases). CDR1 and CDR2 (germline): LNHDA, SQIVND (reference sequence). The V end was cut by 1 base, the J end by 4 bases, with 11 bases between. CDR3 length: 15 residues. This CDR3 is CASSIVFGGNQPQHF. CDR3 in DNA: TGTGCCAGTAGTATAGTTTTCGGGGGTAATCAGCCCCAGCATTTT.

As DNA, the CDR3 is TGTGCCAGCAGTTTCAGGGGTTGGGCCACCGGGGAGCTGTTTTTT. It codes for CASSFRGWATGELFF. V usage is TRBV27 and J usage is TRBJ2-2; D might be TRBD1 (6 bases). The germline gives CDR1 MNHEY, CDR2 SMNVEV (reference sequence). This CDR3 has 15 residues. V gave up 3 bases and J gave up 4 bases, with 12 bases separating them.

This chain's CDR3 is CASSSGLLQTDNSPLHF. In DNA form, the CDR3 reads TGCGCCAGCAGCTCGGGACTATTACAGACGGATAATTCACCCCTCCACTTT. This rearrangement joins TRBV5-1 to TRBJ1-6; D might be TRBD1 (5 bases). V was cut by 3 bases and J by 5 bases, with 18 bases left in between. CDR1 and CDR2 from the germline V gene are SGHRS and YFSETQ. The CDR3 extends over 17 amino acids.

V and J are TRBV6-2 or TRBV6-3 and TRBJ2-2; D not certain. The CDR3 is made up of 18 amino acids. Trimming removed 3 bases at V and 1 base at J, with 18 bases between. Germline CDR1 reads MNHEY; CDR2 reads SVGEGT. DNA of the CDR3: TGTGCCAGCAGTTATAATGGCAGGTCCCTACTGAACACCGGGGAGCTGTTTTTT. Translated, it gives CASSYNGRSLLNTGELFF.

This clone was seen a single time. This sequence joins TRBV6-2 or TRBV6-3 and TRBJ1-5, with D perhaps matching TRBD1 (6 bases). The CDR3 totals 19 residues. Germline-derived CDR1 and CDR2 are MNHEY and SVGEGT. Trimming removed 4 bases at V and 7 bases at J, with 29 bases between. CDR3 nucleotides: TGTGCCAGCAGTTTCGCAAAAAAATCCAGCCCCCAGGGACACCAGCCCCAGCATTTT. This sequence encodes CASSFAKKSSPQGHQPQHF.

CDR3 coding DNA: TGTGCCAGTAGTATGAGGTGGCTAGCGGGGGGGCCGGGGACCGGGGAGCTGTTTTTT. Its translation: CASSMRWLAGGPGTGELFF. This chain uses TRBV19 with TRBJ2-2; 12 bases line up with TRBD2. CDR1 and CDR2 (germline): LNHDA, SQIVND (reference sequence). This CDR3 comprises 19 residues. With 3 bases clipped from V and 5 bases from J, the junction kept 13 bases outside the gene matches.